This section outlines one T cell receptor (beta chain) sequence together with its context. Its antigen is as yet unknown. Looked up from germline, CDR1 is SGHRS and CDR2 is YFSETQ. This CDR3 contains 15 residues. J was trimmed by 9 bases and V by 4 bases; bases with no gene match: 6. The data belong to a study of T cell responses to AZD1222 COVID-19 vaccine. Sequencing was performed with immunoSEQ multiplex PCR; in TCRdb, only in-frame clones are kept and a portion is missing. Here the sample spans roughly 200,000 clones, roughly nine tenths being singletons. General observations from the study: After two AZD1222 doses, spike-specific TCR breadth and depth rose versus day 0. Nearly half of spike-specific TCRs reportedly target unmutated variant regions. The sample set comprised mostly white British donors with more females, and clonal diversity was possibly underestimated. It was only a handful of AZD1222 recipients who were seropositive at baseline.

The material sequenced was peripheral blood, taken 28 days after the second AZD1222 dose. The rearrangement joins TRBV5-1 to TRBJ1-6, with 11 bases identical to TRBD1. The TCR originated in an adult who received the AZD1222 COVID-19 vaccine. CDR3 residues: CASSTDRGRGSPLHF. Here the CDR3 DNA reads TGCGCCAGCAGCACGGACAGGGGGCGCGGTTCACCCCTCCACTTT. Combining the CDR3 with reference TRBV5-1 and TRBJ1-6 gives the whole variable domain KAGVTQTPRYLIKTRGQQVTLSCSPISGHRSVSWYQQTPGQGLQFLFEYFSETQRNKGNFPGRFSGRQFSNSRSEMNVSTLELGDSALYLCASSTDRGRGSPLHFGNGTRLTVT.